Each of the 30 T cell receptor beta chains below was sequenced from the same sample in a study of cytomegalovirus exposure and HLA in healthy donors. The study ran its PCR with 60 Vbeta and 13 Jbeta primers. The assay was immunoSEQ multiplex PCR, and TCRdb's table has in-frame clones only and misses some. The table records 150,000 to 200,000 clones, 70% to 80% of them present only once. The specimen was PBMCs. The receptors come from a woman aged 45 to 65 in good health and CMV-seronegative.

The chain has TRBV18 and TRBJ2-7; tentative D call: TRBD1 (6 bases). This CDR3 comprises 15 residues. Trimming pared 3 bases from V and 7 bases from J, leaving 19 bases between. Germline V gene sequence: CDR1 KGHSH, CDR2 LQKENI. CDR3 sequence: CASSPRLTGLGEQYF. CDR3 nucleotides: TGTGCCAGCTCACCGAGATTGACAGGCTTAGGGGAGCAGTACTTC.

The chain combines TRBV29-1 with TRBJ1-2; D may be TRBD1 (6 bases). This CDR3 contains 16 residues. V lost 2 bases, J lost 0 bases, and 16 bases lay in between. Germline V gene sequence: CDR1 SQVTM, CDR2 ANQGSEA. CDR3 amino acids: CSVEKGQVLTNYGYTF. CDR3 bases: TGCAGCGTTGAAAAGGGACAAGTCTTAACTAACTATGGCTACACCTTC.

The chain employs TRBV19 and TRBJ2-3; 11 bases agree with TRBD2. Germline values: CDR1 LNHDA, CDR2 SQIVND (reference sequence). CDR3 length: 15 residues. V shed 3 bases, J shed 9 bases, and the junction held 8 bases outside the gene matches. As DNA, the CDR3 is TGTGCCAGTAGTATTGTCACTAGCGGGAGAACAACGCAGTATTTT. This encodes CASSIVTSGRTTQYF.

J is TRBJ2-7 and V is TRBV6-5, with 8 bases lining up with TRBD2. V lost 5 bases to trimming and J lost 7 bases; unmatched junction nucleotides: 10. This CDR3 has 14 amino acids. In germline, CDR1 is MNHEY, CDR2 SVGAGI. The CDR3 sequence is CASSPTGGPGEQYF. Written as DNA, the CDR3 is TGTGCCAGCAGTCCTACGGGGGGGCCGGGGGAGCAGTACTTC.

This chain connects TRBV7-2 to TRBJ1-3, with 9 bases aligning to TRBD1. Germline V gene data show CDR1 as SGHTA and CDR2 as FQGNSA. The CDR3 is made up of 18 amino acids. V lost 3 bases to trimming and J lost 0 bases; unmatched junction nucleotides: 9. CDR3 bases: TGTGCCAGCAGCTTCCCGGGACAGGGTGGCCTCTCTGGAAACACCATATATTTT. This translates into CASSFPGQGGLSGNTIYF.

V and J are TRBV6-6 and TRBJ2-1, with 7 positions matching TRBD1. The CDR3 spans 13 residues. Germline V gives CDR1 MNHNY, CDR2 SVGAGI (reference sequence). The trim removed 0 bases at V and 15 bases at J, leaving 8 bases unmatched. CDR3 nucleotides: TGTGCCAGCAGTTACTCACTTGACAGGGATCGGTTCTTC. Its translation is CASSYSLDRDRFF.

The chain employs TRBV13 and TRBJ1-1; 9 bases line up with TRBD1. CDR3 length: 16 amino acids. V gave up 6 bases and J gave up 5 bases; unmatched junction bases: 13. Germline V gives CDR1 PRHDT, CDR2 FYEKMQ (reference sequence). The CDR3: CASSLRRQGELTEAFF. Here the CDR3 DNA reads TGTGCCAGCAGTTTAAGAAGACAGGGGGAGTTAACTGAAGCTTTCTTT.

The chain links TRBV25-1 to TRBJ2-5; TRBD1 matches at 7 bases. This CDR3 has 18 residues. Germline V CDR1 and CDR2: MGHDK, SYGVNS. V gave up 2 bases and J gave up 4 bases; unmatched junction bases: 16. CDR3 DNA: TGTGCCAGCAGTGAAGGTTTCTCATCCGGGACAGACAGAGAGACCCAGTACTTC. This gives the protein CASSEGFSSGTDRETQYF.

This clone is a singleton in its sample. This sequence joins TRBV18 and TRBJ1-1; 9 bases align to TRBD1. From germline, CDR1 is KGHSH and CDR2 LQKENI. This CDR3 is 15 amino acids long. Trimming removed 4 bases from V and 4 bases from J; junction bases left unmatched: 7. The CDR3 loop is CASSLGTGRSTEAFF. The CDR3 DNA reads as TGTGCCAGCTCACTAGGGACAGGGAGGAGCACTGAAGCTTTCTTT.

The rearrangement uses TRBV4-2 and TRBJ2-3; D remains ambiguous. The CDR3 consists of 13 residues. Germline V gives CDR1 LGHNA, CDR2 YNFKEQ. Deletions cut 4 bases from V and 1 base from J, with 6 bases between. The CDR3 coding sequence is TGTGCCAGCAGCCGAAGCGGCACAGATACGCAGTATTTT. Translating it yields CASSRSGTDTQYF.

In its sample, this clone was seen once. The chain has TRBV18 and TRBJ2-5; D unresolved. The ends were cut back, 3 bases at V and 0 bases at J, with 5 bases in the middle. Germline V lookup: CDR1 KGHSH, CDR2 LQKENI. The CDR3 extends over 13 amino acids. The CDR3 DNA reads TGTGCCAGCTCACCCCTTCACCAAGAGACCCAGTACTTC. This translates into CASSPLHQETQYF.

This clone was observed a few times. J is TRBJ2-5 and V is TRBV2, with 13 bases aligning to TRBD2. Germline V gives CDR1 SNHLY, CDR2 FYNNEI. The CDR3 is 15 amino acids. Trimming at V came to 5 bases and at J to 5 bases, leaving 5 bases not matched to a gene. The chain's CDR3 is CASSSGTSGTETQYF. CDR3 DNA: TGTGCCAGCAGTTCCGGGACTAGCGGGACGGAGACCCAGTACTTC.

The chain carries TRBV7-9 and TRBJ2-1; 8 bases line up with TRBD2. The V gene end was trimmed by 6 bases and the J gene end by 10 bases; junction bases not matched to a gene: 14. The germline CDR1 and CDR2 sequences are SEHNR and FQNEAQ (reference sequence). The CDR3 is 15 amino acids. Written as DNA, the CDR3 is TGTGCCAGCAGGTCGGGGGGGACTCCGTCGGGGGAGCAGTTCTTC. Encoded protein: CASRSGGTPSGEQFF.

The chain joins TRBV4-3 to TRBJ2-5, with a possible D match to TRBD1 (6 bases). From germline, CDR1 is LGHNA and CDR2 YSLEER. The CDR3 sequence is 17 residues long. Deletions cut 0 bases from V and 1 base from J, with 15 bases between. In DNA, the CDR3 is TGCGCCAGCAGCCAAGAAAGGGCAGGGGAGATCCAAGAGACCCAGTACTTC. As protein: CASSQERAGEIQETQYF.

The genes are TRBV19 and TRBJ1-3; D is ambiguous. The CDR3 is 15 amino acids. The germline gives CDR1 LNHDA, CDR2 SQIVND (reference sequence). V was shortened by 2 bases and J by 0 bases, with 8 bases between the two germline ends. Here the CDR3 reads CASSITPGSGNTIYF. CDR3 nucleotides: TGTGCCAGTAGTATAACCCCCGGCTCTGGAAACACCATATATTTT.

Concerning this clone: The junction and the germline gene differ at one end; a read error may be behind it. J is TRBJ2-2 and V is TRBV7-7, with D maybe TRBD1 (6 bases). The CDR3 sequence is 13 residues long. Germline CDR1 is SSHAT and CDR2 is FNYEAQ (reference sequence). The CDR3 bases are TGTGCTAGCAGCTCTCTGGGGGCAGGGGAGCTGTTTTTT. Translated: CASSSLGAGELFF. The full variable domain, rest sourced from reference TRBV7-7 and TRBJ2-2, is GAGVSQSPRYKVTKRGQDVTLRCDPISSHATLYWYQQALGQGPEFLTYFNYEAQPDKSGLPSDRFSAERPEGSISTLTIQRTEQRDSAMYRCASSSLGAGELFFGEGSRLTVL.

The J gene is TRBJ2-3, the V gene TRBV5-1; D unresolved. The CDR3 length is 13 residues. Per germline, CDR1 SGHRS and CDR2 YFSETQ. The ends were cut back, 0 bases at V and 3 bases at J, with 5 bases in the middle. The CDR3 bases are TGCGCCAGCAGCTTGGCCGGGACAGATACGCAGTATTTT. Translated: CASSLAGTDTQYF. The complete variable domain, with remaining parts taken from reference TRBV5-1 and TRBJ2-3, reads KAGVTQTPRYLIKTRGQQVTLSCSPISGHRSVSWYQQTPGQGLQFLFEYFSETQRNKGNFPGRFSGRQFSNSRSEMNVSTLELGDSALYLCASSLAGTDTQYFGPGTRLTVL.

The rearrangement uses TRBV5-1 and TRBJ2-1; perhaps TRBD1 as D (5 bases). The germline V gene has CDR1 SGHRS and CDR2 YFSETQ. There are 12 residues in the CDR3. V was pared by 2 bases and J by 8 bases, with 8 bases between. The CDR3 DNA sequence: TGCGCCAGCAGCTTTGTAGGGGATGAGCAGTTCTTC. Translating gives CASSFVGDEQFF. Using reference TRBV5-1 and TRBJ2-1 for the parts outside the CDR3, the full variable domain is KAGVTQTPRYLIKTRGQQVTLSCSPISGHRSVSWYQQTPGQGLQFLFEYFSETQRNKGNFPGRFSGRQFSNSRSEMNVSTLELGDSALYLCASSFVGDEQFFGPGTRLTVL.

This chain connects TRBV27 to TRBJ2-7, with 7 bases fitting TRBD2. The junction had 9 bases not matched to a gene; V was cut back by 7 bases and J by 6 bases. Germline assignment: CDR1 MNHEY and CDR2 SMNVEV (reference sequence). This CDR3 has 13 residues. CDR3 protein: CASKGVAGGEQYF. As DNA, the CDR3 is TGTGCCAGCAAAGGGGTAGCGGGCGGCGAGCAGTACTTC.

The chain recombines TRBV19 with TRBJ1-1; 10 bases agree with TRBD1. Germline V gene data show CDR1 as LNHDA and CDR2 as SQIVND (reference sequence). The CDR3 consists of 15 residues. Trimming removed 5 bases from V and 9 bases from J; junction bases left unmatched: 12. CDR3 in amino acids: CASSASGTGVPQAFF. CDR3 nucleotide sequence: TGTGCCAGTAGTGCAAGCGGGACAGGGGTACCCCAAGCTTTCTTT.

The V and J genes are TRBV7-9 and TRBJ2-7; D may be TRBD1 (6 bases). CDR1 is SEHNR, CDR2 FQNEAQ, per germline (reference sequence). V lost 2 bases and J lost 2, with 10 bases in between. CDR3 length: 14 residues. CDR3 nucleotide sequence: TGTGCCAGCAGCTTACTACAGGGAACCTACGAGCAGTACTTC. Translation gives CASSLLQGTYEQYF.

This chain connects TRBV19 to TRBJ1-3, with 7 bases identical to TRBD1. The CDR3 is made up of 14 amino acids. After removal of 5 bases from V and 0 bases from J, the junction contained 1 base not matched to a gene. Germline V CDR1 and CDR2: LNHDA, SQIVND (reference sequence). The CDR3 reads CASSPGGSGNTIYF. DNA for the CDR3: TGTGCCAGTAGTCCAGGGGGCTCTGGAAACACCATATATTTT. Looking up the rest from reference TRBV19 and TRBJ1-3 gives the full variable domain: DGGITQSPKYLFRKEGQNVTLSCEQNLNHDAMYWYRQDPGQGLRLIYYSQIVNDFQKGDIAEGYSVSREKKESFPLTVTSAQKNPTAFYLCASSPGGSGNTIYFGEGSWLTVV.

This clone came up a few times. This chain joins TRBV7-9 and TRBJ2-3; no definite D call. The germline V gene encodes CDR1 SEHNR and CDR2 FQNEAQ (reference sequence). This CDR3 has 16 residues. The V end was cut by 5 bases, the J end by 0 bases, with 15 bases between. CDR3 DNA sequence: TGTGCCAGCAGCCGCGCCCCGGTCGCTAGCACAGATACGCAGTATTTT. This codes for CASSRAPVASTDTQYF. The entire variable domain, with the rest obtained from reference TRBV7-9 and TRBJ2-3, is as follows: DTGVSQNPRHKITKRGQNVTFRCDPISEHNRLYWYRQTLGQGPEFLTYFQNEAQLEKSRLLSDRFSAERPKGSFSTLEIQRTEQGDSAMYLCASSRAPVASTDTQYFGPGTRLTVL.

The CDR3 loop reads CASSLLQGFTEAFF. In DNA, the CDR3 is TGCGCCAGCAGCCTCCTACAGGGGTTCACTGAAGCTTTCTTT. The J gene is TRBJ1-1, the V gene TRBV4-1, with TRBD1 identical over 7 bases. Germline V gene sequence: CDR1 MGHRA, CDR2 YSYEKL. V shed 4 bases and J 4 bases; nucleotides not matched to a gene: 6. The CDR3 runs to 14 residues.

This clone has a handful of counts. DNA for the CDR3: TGTGCCAGCACCCGGACTGGCACACAGTACAATGAGCAGTTCTTC. Its protein product is CASTRTGTQYNEQFF. The V call is TRBV6-5, the J call TRBJ2-1, with D perhaps TRBD2 (5 bases). The CDR3 is 15 residues long. Trimming cost V 7 bases and J 4 bases, with 17 bases left between them. Germline-derived CDR1 and CDR2 are MNHEY and SVGAGI.

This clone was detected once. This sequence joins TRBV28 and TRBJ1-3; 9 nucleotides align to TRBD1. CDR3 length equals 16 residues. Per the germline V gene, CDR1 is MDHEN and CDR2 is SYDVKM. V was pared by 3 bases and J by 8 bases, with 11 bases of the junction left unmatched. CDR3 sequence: CASSFLETGQGYTIYF. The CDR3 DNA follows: TGTGCCAGCAGTTTCCTCGAAACGGGACAGGGATACACCATATATTTT. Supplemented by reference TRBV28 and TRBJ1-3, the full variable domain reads DVKVTQSSRYLVKRTGEKVFLECVQDMDHENMFWYRQDPGLGLRLIYFSYDVKMKEKGDIPEGYSVSREKKERFSLILESASTNQTSMYLCASSFLETGQGYTIYFGEGSWLTVV.

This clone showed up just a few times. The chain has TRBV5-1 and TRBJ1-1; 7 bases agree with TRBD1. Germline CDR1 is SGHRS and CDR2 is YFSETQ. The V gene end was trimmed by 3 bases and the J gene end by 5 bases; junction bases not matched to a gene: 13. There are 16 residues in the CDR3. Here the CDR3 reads CASSSPDGRGNTEAFF. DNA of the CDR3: TGCGCCAGCAGCTCCCCCGATGGCAGGGGGAATACTGAAGCTTTCTTT.

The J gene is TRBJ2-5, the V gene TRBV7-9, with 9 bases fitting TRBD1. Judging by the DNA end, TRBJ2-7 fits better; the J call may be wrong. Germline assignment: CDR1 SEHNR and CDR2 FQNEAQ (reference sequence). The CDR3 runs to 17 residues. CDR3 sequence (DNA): TGTGCCAGCAGCTCCAACAGGGGGCACCTATCGAGTGACGAGCAGTACTTC. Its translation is CASSSNRGHLSSDEQYF.

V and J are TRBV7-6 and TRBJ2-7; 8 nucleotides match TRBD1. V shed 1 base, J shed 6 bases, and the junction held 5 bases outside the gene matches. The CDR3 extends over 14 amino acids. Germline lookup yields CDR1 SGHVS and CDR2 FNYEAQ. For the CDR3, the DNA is TGTGCCAGCAGCTTAGAGGGACAGGCATTCGAGCAGTACTTC. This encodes CASSLEGQAFEQYF.

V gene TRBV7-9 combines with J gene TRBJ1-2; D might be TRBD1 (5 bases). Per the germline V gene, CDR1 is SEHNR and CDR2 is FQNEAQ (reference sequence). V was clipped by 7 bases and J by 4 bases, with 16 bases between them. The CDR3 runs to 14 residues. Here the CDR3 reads CASTAGVGGYGYTF. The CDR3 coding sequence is TGTGCCAGCACCGCGGGAGTTGGGGGCTATGGCTACACCTTC.